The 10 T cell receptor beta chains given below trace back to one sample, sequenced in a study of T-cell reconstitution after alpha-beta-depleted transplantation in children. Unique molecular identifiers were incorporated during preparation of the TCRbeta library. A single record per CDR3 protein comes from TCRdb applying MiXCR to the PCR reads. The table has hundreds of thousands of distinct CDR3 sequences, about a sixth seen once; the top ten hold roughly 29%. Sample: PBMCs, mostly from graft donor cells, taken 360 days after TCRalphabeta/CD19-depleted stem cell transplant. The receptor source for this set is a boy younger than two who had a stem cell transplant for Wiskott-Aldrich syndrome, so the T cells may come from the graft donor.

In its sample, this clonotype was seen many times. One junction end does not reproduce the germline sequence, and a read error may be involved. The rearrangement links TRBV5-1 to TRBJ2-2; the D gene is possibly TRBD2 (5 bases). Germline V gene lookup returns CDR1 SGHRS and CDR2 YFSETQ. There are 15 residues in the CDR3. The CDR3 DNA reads TGTGCCAGCAGTCCACGGACTGGTAACACCGGGGAGCTGTTTTTT. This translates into CASSPRTGNTGELFF.

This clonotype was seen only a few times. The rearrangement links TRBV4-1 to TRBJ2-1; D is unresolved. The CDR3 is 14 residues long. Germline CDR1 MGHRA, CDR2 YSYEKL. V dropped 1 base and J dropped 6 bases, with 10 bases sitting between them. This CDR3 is CASSQGAGGNEQFF. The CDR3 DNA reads TGCGCCAGCAGCCAAGGAGCCGGCGGCAATGAGCAGTTCTTC.

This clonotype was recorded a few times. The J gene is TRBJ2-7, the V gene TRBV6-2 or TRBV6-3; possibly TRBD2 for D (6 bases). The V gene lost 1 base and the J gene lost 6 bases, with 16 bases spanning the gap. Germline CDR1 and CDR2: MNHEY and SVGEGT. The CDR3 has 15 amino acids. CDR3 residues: CASSYLGGIKLEQYF. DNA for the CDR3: TGTGCCAGCAGTTACTTGGGCGGGATTAAACTCGAGCAGTACTTC.

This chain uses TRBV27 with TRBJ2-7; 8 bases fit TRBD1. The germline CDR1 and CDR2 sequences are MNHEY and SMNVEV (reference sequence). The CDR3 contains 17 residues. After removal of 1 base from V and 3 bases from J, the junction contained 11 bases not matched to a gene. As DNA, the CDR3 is TGTGCCAGCAGTTTATTGCCCCTTAGCGGACAGGGCTACGAGCAGTACTTC. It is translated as CASSLLPLSGQGYEQYF.

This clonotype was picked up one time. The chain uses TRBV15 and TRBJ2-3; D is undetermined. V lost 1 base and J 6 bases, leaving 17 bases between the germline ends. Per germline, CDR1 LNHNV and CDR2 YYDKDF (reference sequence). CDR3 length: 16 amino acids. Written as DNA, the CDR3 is TGTGCCACCAGCAGAGGGGGTGATGGGTTCATGGATACGCAGTATTTT. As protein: CATSRGGDGFMDTQYF.

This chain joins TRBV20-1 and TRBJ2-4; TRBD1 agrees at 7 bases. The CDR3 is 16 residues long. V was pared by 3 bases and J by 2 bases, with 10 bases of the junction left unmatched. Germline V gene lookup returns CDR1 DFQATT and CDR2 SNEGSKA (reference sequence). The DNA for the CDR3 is TGCAGTGCTAGGGAAGGACAGGCCGTGACCAAAAACATTCAGTACTTC. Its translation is CSAREGQAVTKNIQYF.

The CDR3 loop is CASSPSGQGRDGYTF. The CDR3 nucleotides are TGTGCCAGCAGTCCCTCCGGACAGGGGAGGGATGGCTACACCTTC. The chain carries TRBV12-3 or TRBV12-4 and TRBJ1-2; 9 bases line up with TRBD1. Trimming took 5 bases from V and 6 from J; bases not matched to a gene: 10. The CDR3 loop spans 15 amino acids.

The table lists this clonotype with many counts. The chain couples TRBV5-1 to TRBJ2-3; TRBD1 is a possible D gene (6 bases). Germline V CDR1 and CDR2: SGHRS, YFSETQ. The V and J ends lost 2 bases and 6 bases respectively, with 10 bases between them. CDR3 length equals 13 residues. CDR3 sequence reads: CASSLTGSDTQYF. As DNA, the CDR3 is TGCGCCAGCAGCTTAACAGGGTCGGATACGCAGTATTTT.

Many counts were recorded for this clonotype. CDR3 nucleotide sequence: TGTGCCAGCAGCACCGGAAACAATGAGCAGTTCTTC. Amino acids: CASSTGNNEQFF. The rearrangement joins TRBV7-9 to TRBJ2-1; D is uncertain. Trimming cost V 5 bases and J 5 bases, with 7 bases left between them. This CDR3 region has 12 residues. CDR1 and CDR2 from the germline V gene are SEHNR and FQNEAQ (reference sequence). The full variable domain, completed using reference TRBV7-9 and TRBJ2-1, is DTGVSQNPRHKITKRGQNVTFRCDPISEHNRLYWYRQTLGQGPEFLTYFQNEAQLEKSRLLSDRFSAERPKGSFSTLEIQRTEQGDSAMYLCASSTGNNEQFFGPGTRLTVL.

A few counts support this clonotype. DNA for the CDR3: TGCGCCAGCAGCCAAGATTCCGCCTTTAGCGGGAGGTGGCTAGAGGAGCTGTTTTTT. Encoded protein: CASSQDSAFSGRWLEELFF. V and J are TRBV4-3 and TRBJ2-2, with 10 bases matching TRBD2. This CDR3 region has 19 residues. Per germline, CDR1 LGHNA and CDR2 YSLEER. V shed 0 bases, J shed 10 bases, and the junction held 17 bases outside the gene matches.